This T cell receptor (beta chain) was identified in a study of CD8+ T cells in alopecia areata. Study in general: C3H/HeJ donors aged about 6-12 months with spontaneous alopecia supplied skin grafted onto roughly 7-11-week-old female C3H/HeJ mice.

Germline V lookup: CDR1 FNHDT, CDR2 SITEND (reference sequence). This CDR3 has 12 residues. In this sample, this clone turned up a few times. Its specificity is not known. Here the gene names and germline are mouse. The read is 4 residues too short to cover the CDR3 end, so that end is filled in from the germline J gene. Study outcomes and limitations: Mice showed clearer TCR sharing than patients did, a gap that was possibly HLA-related. Normal scalp showed lower clonality than lesional scalp, especially alopecia totalis/universalis.

Extraction of RNA preceded its reverse transcription into cDNA, which served as the sequencing template. Libraries were prepared by immunoSEQ multiplex PCR; TCRdb keeps only in-frame clonotypes and omits some of them. The sample holds around 100,000 clones, and no clone turns up only once. What was sequenced was lesional skin. The V call is TRBV19, the J call TRBJ2-1; TRBD1 might be the D (6 bases). This clonotype was sampled from a C3H/HeJ mouse with alopecia areata. The strain bears MHC haplotype H2-k. The sequenced part of the CDR3 DNA is TGTGCCAGCAGCAGGGGAGAGGCT. Translated: CASSRGEA. The whole CDR3 reads CASSRGEAEQFF. Using reference TRBV19 and TRBJ2-1 for the parts outside the CDR3, the full variable domain is GGIITQTPKFLIGQEGQKLTLKCQQNFNHDTMYWYRQDSGKGLRLIYYSITENDLQKGDLSEGYDASREKKSSFSLTVTSAQKNEMAVFLCASSRGEAEQFFGPGTRLTVL.